This T cell receptor (beta chain) emerged from a study of technical replicates of blood from a few donors. This clone was detected only a few times. V gave up 5 bases and J gave up 3 bases; unmatched junction bases: 2. This CDR3 region has 13 residues. CDR1 and CDR2 from the germline V gene are SGHNT and YYREEE (reference sequence). Profiling relied on immunoSEQ multiplex PCR, and the TCRdb table lists in-frame clones only, not all of them. The repertoire holds tens of thousands of clones, with 91% as singletons. Source material: T cells isolated from PBMCs. This TCR was sampled from a human donor in good health. Some clones in this sample may be carry-over from other donors' samples. The chain couples TRBV5-4 to TRBJ1-1; TRBD1 matches 9 bases. The CDR3, as DNA: TGTGCCAGCAGATGGGACAGGGACACTGAAGCTTTCTTT. Translating gives CASRWDRDTEAFF. Full variable domain (rest looked up from reference TRBV5-4 and TRBJ1-1): ETGVTQSPTHLIKTRGQQVTLRCSSQSGHNTVSWYQQALGQGPQFIFQYYREEENGRGNFPPRFSGLQFPNYSSELNVNALELDDSALYLCASRWDRDTEAFFGQGTRLTVV.